These 28 T cell receptor beta chains originate from one sample sequenced in a study of T-cell reconstitution after alpha-beta-depleted transplantation in children. For TCRbeta, the library was prepared with unique molecular identifiers. TCRdb re-called the PCR reads with MiXCR, one entry per CDR3 protein. The sample holds fewer than 700,000 distinct CDR3 sequences; over 10% are singletons and the top ten take about 2.2%. Sequenced material: PBMCs, mostly from graft donor cells, taken 360 days after TCRalphabeta/CD19-depleted stem cell transplant. The receptors originated from a male patient between 10 and 17 years old who had a stem cell transplant for acute myeloid leukemia, so the T cells may come from the graft donor.

The table lists this clonotype with a few counts. The chain employs TRBV5-1 and TRBJ2-7; 15 bases fit TRBD2. Germline V gene sequence: CDR1 SGHRS, CDR2 YFSETQ. The V segment lost 4 bases and the J segment 4 bases; nucleotides outside the gene matches: 18. CDR3 length equals 20 residues. CDR3 bases: TGCGCCAGCAGCAGGGGACTAGCGGGAGGTGGGTCGCTCCTCCCATACGAGCAGTACTTC. Protein sequence: CASSRGLAGGGSLLPYEQYF.

This clonotype was counted at least ten times. Here the CDR3 DNA reads TGTGCCAGCAGCTTGGGAGGGGCTAACTATGGCTACACCTTC. Translating gives CASSLGGANYGYTF. The rearrangement joins TRBV11-2 to TRBJ1-2, with D perhaps TRBD1 (5 bases). Germline CDR1 and CDR2: SGHAT and FQNNGV. The CDR3 loop spans 14 amino acids. Trimming took off 3 bases at V and 0 bases at J, with 8 bases between the two ends.

Regarding this clonotype: Mismatch with germline at one junction end may stem from a read error. The chain recombines TRBV7-7 with TRBJ2-7; D may match TRBD1 or TRBD2 (6 bases each). This CDR3 has 13 residues. Looked up from germline, CDR1 is SSHAT and CDR2 is FNYEAQ (reference sequence). The CDR3 DNA sequence: TGTGCTAGCAGCTCAGGACGGGGGCGCGAGCAGTACTTC. Amino acid sequence: CASSSGRGREQYF.

This clonotype was seen at least ten times. The chain combines TRBV7-2 with TRBJ2-4, with a tentative D call TRBD1 (5 bases). Germline CDR1 is SGHTA and CDR2 is FQGNSA. The CDR3 extends over 14 amino acids. V lost 0 bases and J 7 bases, leaving 10 bases between the germline ends. Written as DNA, the CDR3 is TGTGCCAGCAGCTTAGCAGGTCCAGGGAACATTCAGTACTTC. The encoded protein is CASSLAGPGNIQYF.

Only a few counts were recorded for this clonotype. This rearrangement joins TRBV7-6 to TRBJ2-1; D is possibly TRBD2 (6 bases). This CDR3 region has 15 residues. Germline V CDR1 and CDR2: SGHVS, FNYEAQ. Trimming pared 3 bases from V and 4 bases from J, leaving 13 bases between. CDR3 region: CASSLEEGPYNEQFF. The CDR3 nucleotides read TGTGCCAGCAGCTTGGAGGAGGGCCCTTACAATGAGCAGTTCTTC.

The V call is TRBV6-1, the J call TRBJ2-1, with 8 bases that match TRBD2. The J segment lost 1 base and the V segment lost 7 bases, leaving 9 bases of the junction unmatched. Germline lookup yields CDR1 MNHNS and CDR2 SASEGT. This CDR3 region has 16 residues. As DNA, the CDR3 is TGTGCCAGCACTCGGGGGGGCTACGCTTCCTACAATGAGCAGTTCTTC. Residues: CASTRGGYASYNEQFF.

In its sample, this clonotype was seen a few times. CDR3 region: CASSSTSSGHLNTEAFF. In DNA, the CDR3 is TGTGCCAGCAGTTCAACCAGTTCGGGACACCTGAACACTGAAGCTTTCTTT. The gene calls are TRBV27 and TRBJ1-1; weak D call: TRBD1 (6 bases). The V end was cut by 4 bases, the J end by 0 bases, with 18 bases between. Germline loops: CDR1 MNHEY, CDR2 SMNVEV (reference sequence). The CDR3 is 17 amino acids.

There are many counts of this clonotype. This chain uses TRBV29-1 with TRBJ2-7; 7 nucleotides agree with TRBD2. The CDR3 loop spans 11 amino acids. J gave up 6 bases and V 7 bases, and 6 bases lay outside the gene matches. CDR1 is SQVTM, CDR2 ANQGSEA, per germline. Here the CDR3 DNA reads TGCAGCGGGCGACTAGCTAGCGAGCAGTACTTC. This gives the protein CSGRLASEQYF.

This clonotype was seen only a few times. The genes are TRBV20-1 and TRBJ2-7; D is undetermined. V was trimmed by 2 bases and J by 1 base, leaving 15 bases between them. The length of the CDR3 is 15 residues. Per the germline V gene, CDR1 is DFQATT and CDR2 is SNEGSKA (reference sequence). Here the CDR3 reads CSARRPRLRSYEQYF. Here the CDR3 DNA reads TGCAGTGCTAGACGACCACGCCTTAGGTCCTACGAGCAGTACTTC.

The sample holds a few counts of this clonotype. J is TRBJ2-3 and V is TRBV27, with a possible D match to TRBD2 (5 bases). The V and J ends lost 10 bases and 1 base respectively, with 24 bases between them. The length of the CDR3 is 17 residues. The germline CDR1 and CDR2 sequences are MNHEY and SMNVEV (reference sequence). CDR3: CAKTDARGVRGTDTQYF. CDR3 bases: TGTGCCAAGACTGATGCTCGGGGAGTGAGGGGCACAGATACGCAGTATTTT.

The DNA of the CDR3 is TGTGCCAGCAGCTTAGCGGTGTCGGGCCCCCGAAACACAGATACGCAGTATTTT. It is translated as CASSLAVSGPRNTDTQYF. The chain uses TRBV7-2 and TRBJ2-3, with D uncertain. The CDR3 consists of 18 residues. The ends were cut back, 0 bases at V and 2 bases at J, with 18 bases in the middle. Germline V lookup: CDR1 SGHTA, CDR2 FQGNSA.

The rearrangement links TRBV4-2 to TRBJ2-1; 13 nucleotides align to TRBD2. CDR3 length: 22 amino acids. Germline loops: CDR1 LGHNA, CDR2 YNFKEQ. The V gene end was trimmed by 4 bases and the J gene end by 2 bases; junction bases not matched to a gene: 20. CDR3 residues: CASSRTGSQRFGTSGTYNEQFF. The DNA of the CDR3 is TGTGCCAGCAGCCGTACAGGTTCCCAACGGTTCGGGACTAGCGGGACCTACAATGAGCAGTTCTTC.

This chain links TRBV15 with TRBJ1-1; D is unclear. The CDR3 totals 18 residues. Germline CDR1 LNHNV, CDR2 YYDKDF (reference sequence). Trimming cost V 0 bases and J 5 bases, with 22 bases left between them. The CDR3 reads CATSRDPFGAWRKTEAFF. CDR3 DNA sequence: TGTGCCACCAGCAGAGATCCGTTCGGCGCATGGCGGAAGACTGAAGCTTTCTTT.

This clonotype came up a few times. Here the CDR3 DNA reads TGCAGCGTCTTCCGGATTGGGCGGGAGGCCTACAATGAGCAGTTCTTC. Residues: CSVFRIGREAYNEQFF. The genes are TRBV29-1 and TRBJ2-1; 8 bases are a match to TRBD2. CDR3 size: 16 residues. Germline V gives CDR1 SQVTM, CDR2 ANQGSEA. Trimming took 6 bases from V and 2 from J; bases not matched to a gene: 12.

There are a few counts of this clonotype. V and J are TRBV15 and TRBJ2-3; 10 bases are a match to TRBD1. V was pared by 0 bases and J by 1 base, with 1 base of the junction left unmatched. Germline lookup yields CDR1 LNHNV and CDR2 YYDKDF (reference sequence). The CDR3 spans 16 residues. CDR3 region: CATSRDGTGGTDTQYF. CDR3 nucleotides: TGTGCCACCAGCAGAGATGGGACAGGGGGCACAGATACGCAGTATTTT.

This clonotype has just a few counts. The chain carries TRBV20-1 and TRBJ2-3; 9 bases line up with TRBD2. CDR1 and CDR2 from the germline V gene are DFQATT and SNEGSKA (reference sequence). V shed 5 bases, J shed 2 bases, and the junction held 5 bases outside the gene matches. The CDR3 length is 14 residues. CDR3 nucleotide sequence: TGCAGTGCTCCCCTAGCGGGGTACACAGATACGCAGTATTTT. It specifies CSAPLAGYTDTQYF.

This clonotype was seen a few times. This chain joins TRBV20-1 and TRBJ2-5; either TRBD1 or TRBD2 may supply D (6 bases each). The length of the CDR3 is 18 residues. The germline V and J ends were trimmed by 2 bases and 7 bases, with 29 bases remaining between them. Germline V gene sequence: CDR1 DFQATT, CDR2 SNEGSKA (reference sequence). The CDR3 reads CSARPTGGSFSGLGTQYF. CDR3 bases: TGCAGTGCTAGACCCACCGGGGGCTCCTTTAGCGGCCTGGGGACCCAGTACTTC.

The rearrangement uses TRBV4-1 and TRBJ1-3; unclear D gene. Trimming removed 1 base at V and 4 bases at J, with 5 bases between. CDR1 is MGHRA, CDR2 YSYEKL, per germline. This CDR3 spans 13 amino acids. The CDR3 loop reads CASSQGLGNTIYF. As DNA, the CDR3 is TGCGCCAGCAGCCAAGGCCTAGGAAACACCATATATTTT.

The rearrangement joins TRBV10-2 to TRBJ2-4, with D tentatively TRBD2 (5 bases). This CDR3 is built from 12 residues. In germline, CDR1 is WSHSY, CDR2 SAAADI. V was trimmed by 4 bases and J by 6 bases, leaving 7 bases between them. The CDR3 reads CASSAAGNIQYF. The CDR3 nucleotides are TGCGCCAGCAGTGCCGCGGGAAACATTCAGTACTTC.

The chain links TRBV29-1 to TRBJ2-1; D possibly corresponds to TRBD2 (5 bases). The length of the CDR3 is 15 residues. Per the germline V gene, CDR1 is SQVTM and CDR2 is ANQGSEA. V lost 0 bases and J 0 bases, leaving 9 bases between the germline ends. CDR3 sequence (DNA): TGCAGCGTTGAAGATCGGGGTAGCTCCTACAATGAGCAGTTCTTC. It encodes CSVEDRGSSYNEQFF.

V is TRBV27 and J is TRBJ2-1; TRBD2 matches 10 bases. The CDR3 covers 19 residues. The trim removed 7 bases at V and 4 bases at J, leaving 19 bases unmatched. Germline-derived CDR1 and CDR2 are MNHEY and SMNVEV (reference sequence). Here the CDR3 DNA reads TGTGCCAGCACCACTCGTCGGGCAGTAGCGGGAGGCCCATACAATGAGCAGTTCTTC. Encoded protein: CASTTRRAVAGGPYNEQFF.

This clonotype was seen a few times. The V gene is TRBV2, the J gene TRBJ2-7; weak D call: TRBD1 (5 bases). Trimming took 3 bases from V and 3 from J, leaving 15 bases between them. Germline V CDR1 and CDR2: SNHLY, FYNNEI. This CDR3 has 15 residues. This CDR3 is CASSDEVTELYEQYF. DNA of the CDR3: TGTGCCAGCAGTGATGAGGTGACAGAACTCTACGAGCAGTACTTC.

The V and J genes are TRBV10-3 and TRBJ1-1; D remains ambiguous. From germline, CDR1 is ENHRY and CDR2 SYGVKD. The CDR3 length is 15 residues. Trimming pared 0 bases from V and 3 bases from J, leaving 11 bases between. CDR3 sequence reads: CAISESRNGDTEAFF. The CDR3 DNA is TGTGCCATCAGTGAGTCGAGGAACGGGGACACTGAAGCTTTCTTT.

CDR3 bases: TGCAGTGCTAGAGATACAGGGAGATCCTACAATGAGCAGTTCTTC. It specifies CSARDTGRSYNEQFF. This sequence joins TRBV20-1 and TRBJ2-1, with D perhaps matching TRBD1 (6 bases). This CDR3 is built from 15 residues. Germline CDR1 DFQATT, CDR2 SNEGSKA (reference sequence). Trimming took off 0 bases at V and 1 base at J, with 10 bases between the two ends.

The CDR3 DNA sequence: TGTGCCAGCAGCTTTCCTTCTAGTAGGGCCGGGGAGCTGTTTTTT. Translating it yields CASSFPSSRAGELFF. The chain carries TRBV7-2 and TRBJ2-2; no definite D call. Germline loops: CDR1 SGHTA, CDR2 FQGNSA. Trimming left V 3 bases short and J 6 bases short, with 14 bases between. The CDR3 runs 15 residues. Full variable domain (outside the CDR3, taken from reference TRBV7-2 and TRBJ2-2): GAGVSQSPSNKVTEKGKDVELRCDPISGHTALYWYRQSLGQGLEFLIYFQGNSAPDKSGLPSDRFSAERTGGSVSTLTIQRTQQEDSAVYLCASSFPSSRAGELFFGEGSRLTVL.

This clonotype occurred many times. The chain recombines TRBV29-1 with TRBJ2-7, with D possibly matching TRBD1 (6 bases). This CDR3 is built from 11 residues. The germline gives CDR1 SQVTM, CDR2 ANQGSEA. Trimming took off 7 bases at V and 5 bases at J, with 12 bases between the two ends. CDR3 nucleotides: TGCAGCGCTCTGGACAGCCACGAGCAGTACTTC. Encoded protein: CSALDSHEQYF.

This clonotype was seen more than once but under ten times. V and J are TRBV29-1 and TRBJ2-7; tentative D call: TRBD1 (6 bases). Germline values: CDR1 SQVTM, CDR2 ANQGSEA. V was shortened by 4 bases and J by 3 bases, with 13 bases between the two germline ends. The CDR3 has 13 residues. The CDR3 here is CSVGGTPVYEQYF. As DNA, the CDR3 is TGCAGCGTTGGGGGGACACCCGTCTACGAGCAGTACTTC.

The CDR3 coding sequence is TGTGCCAGCTTGGCCAGGGCCGCAGGGGAGCAGTACTTC. As protein: CASLARAAGEQYF. This chain uses TRBV6-1 with TRBJ2-7; D might be TRBD1 (5 bases). Germline CDR1 is MNHNS and CDR2 is SASEGT. V was pared by 8 bases and J by 7 bases, with 18 bases between. This CDR3 region has 13 residues.